Shown below are 23 T cell receptor beta chains from a single sample sequenced in a study of cytomegalovirus exposure and HLA in healthy donors. The PCR ran on 60 Vbeta and 13 Jbeta primers. Profiled with immunoSEQ multiplex PCR; TCRdb holds only in-frame clones, not every one. This table has around 160,000 clones, approximately 62% appearing once. Sequenced: PBMCs. The receptors were gathered from a man in his fifties in good health and CMV-seronegative.

V and J are TRBV5-1 and TRBJ1-2; unclear D gene. V shed 0 bases and J shed 4 bases, with 13 bases lying between them. The CDR3 has 15 residues. Germline CDR1 and CDR2: SGHRS and YFSETQ. The CDR3 protein is CASSLAGGESYGYTF. The CDR3 DNA follows: TGCGCCAGCAGCTTGGCGGGTGGAGAGAGCTATGGCTACACCTTC.

The chain couples TRBV15 to TRBJ2-5, with a tentative D call TRBD1 (5 bases). Germline lookup yields CDR1 LNHNV and CDR2 YYDKDF (reference sequence). The germline V and J ends were trimmed by 5 bases and 5 bases, with 12 bases remaining between them. The length of the CDR3 is 13 residues. CDR3 sequence (DNA): TGTGCCACCAGCTGGTGGACAAGGGAGACCCAGTACTTC. Amino acids: CATSWWTRETQYF.

The chain employs TRBV2 and TRBJ1-2; 8 positions agree with TRBD1. The CDR3 sequence is 14 residues long. Germline CDR1 and CDR2: SNHLY and FYNNEI. V lost 6 bases to trimming and J lost 6 bases; unmatched junction nucleotides: 9. The chain's CDR3 is CASRFQGARDGYTF. CDR3 bases: TGTGCCAGCAGGTTCCAGGGGGCGCGGGATGGCTACACCTTC.

This clone occurred once. This chain connects TRBV6-5 to TRBJ1-2; perhaps TRBD1 as D (6 bases). Germline CDR1 MNHEY, CDR2 SVGAGI. V lost 2 bases and J 4 bases, leaving 8 bases between the germline ends. CDR3 size: 13 residues. The CDR3 nucleotides read TGTGCCAGCAGTTACACAGGGACCTATGGCTACACCTTC. Translating it yields CASSYTGTYGYTF.

The rearrangement uses TRBV7-3 and TRBJ2-3; 7 bases fit TRBD2. V dropped 5 bases and J dropped 4; count of bases not matched to a gene: 12. The CDR3 contains 16 residues. Germline V gives CDR1 SGHTA, CDR2 FQGTGA. The CDR3 spells CASSPRRGGRSDTQYF. CDR3 DNA sequence: TGTGCCAGCAGCCCCCGACGCGGGGGTAGGTCAGATACGCAGTATTTT.

V usage is TRBV28 and J usage is TRBJ2-7; 8 bases are a match to TRBD1. The CDR3 covers 16 residues. Germline loops: CDR1 MDHEN, CDR2 SYDVKM. Trimming at V came to 4 bases and at J to 5 bases, leaving 13 bases not matched to a gene. The CDR3 region is CASSSLLYRGVNEQYF. CDR3 sequence (DNA): TGTGCCAGCAGTTCCCTCCTCTACAGGGGGGTCAACGAGCAGTACTTC.

The table lists this clone with a count of one. The chain has TRBV28 and TRBJ2-5, with D unclear. The germline V gene encodes CDR1 MDHEN and CDR2 SYDVKM. The CDR3 extends over 14 amino acids. Trimming left V 1 base short and J 5 bases short, with 11 bases between. CDR3 protein: CASSLSGSRETQYF. CDR3 DNA: TGTGCCAGCAGTTTATCGGGTAGTCGTGAGACCCAGTACTTC.

The V call is TRBV11-3, the J call TRBJ2-3, with 10 bases aligning to TRBD2. The CDR3 has 16 amino acids. Germline CDR1 reads SGHNT; CDR2 reads YENEEA. Germline trimming cut 3 bases from V and 1 base from J; bases unmatched to any gene: 4. The CDR3 DNA follows: TGTGCCAGCAGCTTGGTAGCGGGGGGTGGCACAGATACGCAGTATTTT. Encoded protein: CASSLVAGGGTDTQYF.

This chain joins TRBV19 and TRBJ2-7; TRBD1 agrees at 8 bases. This CDR3 is built from 14 residues. The germline CDR1 and CDR2 sequences are LNHDA and SQIVND (reference sequence). Germline trimming cut 6 bases from V and 4 bases from J; bases unmatched to any gene: 8. The CDR3 DNA reads TGTGCCAGTAGGGGCAGGGGGCAAGATTACGAGCAGTACTTC. This translates into CASRGRGQDYEQYF.

The rearrangement links TRBV2 to TRBJ1-1; 10 bases match TRBD1. The junction had 7 bases not matched to a gene; V was cut back by 7 bases and J by 5 bases. The length of the CDR3 is 14 residues. Germline CDR1 is SNHLY and CDR2 is FYNNEI. CDR3 loop: CASTRDRGRTEAFF. The CDR3 nucleotides read TGTGCCAGCACCCGGGACAGGGGTAGGACTGAAGCTTTCTTT.

The rearrangement joins TRBV28 to TRBJ2-7; 9 bases align to TRBD1. The ends lost 5 bases at V and 6 bases at J; junction bases unmatched: 8. The CDR3 runs 14 residues. Germline loops: CDR1 MDHEN, CDR2 SYDVKM. DNA of the CDR3: TGTGCCAGCAGTCCTCTACAGGGGGCGCGCGAGCAGTACTTC. This sequence encodes CASSPLQGAREQYF.

CDR3 protein: CASWNDRIADTQYF. The CDR3 nucleotides read TGTGCCAGCTGGAACGACAGGATTGCAGATACGCAGTATTTT. The gene calls are TRBV6-6 and TRBJ2-3; perhaps TRBD1 as D (6 bases). CDR1 MNHNY and CDR2 SVGAGI come from the germline V gene (reference sequence). The CDR3 contains 14 residues. Between the trimmed V and J ends, which lost 8 bases and 4 bases, there was a span of 16 bases.

CDR3 in DNA: TGTGCCAGCAGCTCAGGGAACTGGGGCAATCAGCCCCAGCATTTT. This translates into CASSSGNWGNQPQHF. The chain is built from TRBV5-8 and TRBJ1-5; possible D gene TRBD1, 5 bases. Germline lookup yields CDR1 SGHTS and CDR2 YDEGEE. CDR3 size: 15 residues. The V and J ends lost 3 bases and 2 bases respectively, with 12 bases between them.

The chain recombines TRBV29-1 with TRBJ2-5; 9 bases are a match to TRBD1. V was clipped by 4 bases and J by 5 bases; unmatched bases: 14. Germline V gives CDR1 SQVTM, CDR2 ANQGSEA. The length of the CDR3 is 16 residues. The CDR3 DNA follows: TGCAGCGTTGCTCTTTACAGGGGGCTATCTGGGGAGACCCAGTACTTC. Amino acids: CSVALYRGLSGETQYF. Full variable domain (rest looked up from reference TRBV29-1 and TRBJ2-5): SAVISQKPSRDICQRGTSLTIQCQVDSQVTMMFWYRQQPGQSLTLIATANQGSEATYESGFVIDKFPISRPNLTFSTLTVSNMSPEDSSIYLCSVALYRGLSGETQYFGPGTRLLVL.

The CDR3 reads CASSPWNLEYNEQFF. CDR3 nucleotide sequence: TGTGCCAGCTCACCATGGAACCTGGAGTACAATGAGCAGTTCTTC. The chain links TRBV18 to TRBJ2-1; D is unclear. V was shortened by 2 bases and J by 4 bases, with 12 bases between the two germline ends. The germline V gene encodes CDR1 KGHSH and CDR2 LQKENI. This CDR3 contains 15 residues.

This chain connects TRBV28 to TRBJ1-5; unclear D gene. This CDR3 has 12 residues. Deletions cut 7 bases from V and 9 bases from J, with 13 bases between. Germline lookup yields CDR1 MDHEN and CDR2 SYDVKM. The CDR3 DNA reads as TGTGCCAGCACCCGATTGCCGGGGCCCCAGCATTTT. Translated: CASTRLPGPQHF.

This clone was recorded a few times. V is TRBV7-2 and J is TRBJ1-2; D not resolved. The germline V gene has CDR1 SGHTA and CDR2 FQGNSA. V gave up 1 base and J gave up 4 bases, with 10 bases separating them. The CDR3 consists of 14 residues. CDR3 sequence reads: CASSLEQMGYGYTF. The DNA for the CDR3 is TGTGCCAGCAGCTTAGAACAGATGGGCTATGGCTACACCTTC.

The V call is TRBV2, the J call TRBJ1-1, with TRBD1 matching over 7 bases. The junction had 6 bases not matched to a gene; V was cut back by 8 bases and J by 3 bases. Germline V gene data show CDR1 as SNHLY and CDR2 as FYNNEI. The CDR3 runs 13 residues. The CDR3 region has the DNA TGTGCCAGCGGTTCAGGGGGTTACACTGAAGCTTTCTTT. Its translation: CASGSGGYTEAFF.

The chain links TRBV15 to TRBJ1-5; 8 bases are shared with TRBD1. The CDR3 runs to 17 residues. After removal of 5 bases from V and 4 bases from J, the junction contained 13 bases not matched to a gene. Germline-derived CDR1 and CDR2 are LNHNV and YYDKDF (reference sequence). CDR3 amino acids: CATSARRTGTLNQPQHF. The CDR3 DNA reads as TGTGCCACCAGCGCTCGCCGGACAGGGACCCTAAATCAGCCCCAGCATTTT.

The chain couples TRBV6-5 to TRBJ2-5; D call uncertain. The germline V gene encodes CDR1 MNHEY and CDR2 SVGAGI. The CDR3 totals 13 residues. Trimming stripped 3 bases from V and 2 bases from J, with 7 bases between. CDR3 coding DNA: TGTGCCAGCAGTTATTCTCGGCAAGAGACCCAGTACTTC. This translates into CASSYSRQETQYF.

This clone turned up a few times. The chain has TRBV5-4 and TRBJ1-1, with 8 bases matching TRBD1. This CDR3 has 15 amino acids. Germline values: CDR1 SGHNT, CDR2 YYREEE (reference sequence). V was pared by 4 bases and J by 5 bases, with 10 bases of the junction left unmatched. DNA for the CDR3: TGTGCCAGCAGCCGTAGGGACAGGCCAAAGACTGAAGCTTTCTTT. Its protein is CASSRRDRPKTEAFF.

CDR3 sequence: CASSFHRGYEQYF. CDR3 in DNA: TGTGCCAGCAGCTTCCACCGGGGTTACGAGCAGTACTTC. The chain links TRBV7-8 to TRBJ2-7; D might be TRBD2 (5 bases). The ends were cut back, 3 bases at V and 4 bases at J, with 10 bases in the middle. The CDR3 sequence is 13 residues long. Germline CDR1 is SGHVS and CDR2 is FQNEAQ. Full variable domain (outside the CDR3, taken from reference TRBV7-8 and TRBJ2-7): GAGVSQSPRYKVAKRGQDVALRCDPISGHVSLFWYQQALGQGPEFLTYFQNEAQLDKSGLPSDRFFAERPEGSVSTLKIQRTQQEDSAVYLCASSFHRGYEQYFGPGTRLTVT.

V is TRBV18 and J is TRBJ2-3, with 15 bases lining up with TRBD2. The V and J ends lost 1 base and 1 base, in that order; junction bases with no gene match: 3. The V gene's germline CDR1 is KGHSH and CDR2 LQKENI. CDR3 length: 18 amino acids. CDR3 amino acids: CASSPRTSGGGGTDTQYF. For the CDR3, the DNA is TGTGCCAGCTCACCACGGACTAGCGGGGGGGGAGGCACAGATACGCAGTATTTT. The complete variable domain, with remaining parts taken from reference TRBV18 and TRBJ2-3, reads NAGVMQNPRHLVRRRGQEARLRCSPMKGHSHVYWYRQLPEEGLKFMVYLQKENIIDESGMPKERFSAEFPKEGPSILRIQQVVRGDSAAYFCASSPRTSGGGGTDTQYFGPGTRLTVL.